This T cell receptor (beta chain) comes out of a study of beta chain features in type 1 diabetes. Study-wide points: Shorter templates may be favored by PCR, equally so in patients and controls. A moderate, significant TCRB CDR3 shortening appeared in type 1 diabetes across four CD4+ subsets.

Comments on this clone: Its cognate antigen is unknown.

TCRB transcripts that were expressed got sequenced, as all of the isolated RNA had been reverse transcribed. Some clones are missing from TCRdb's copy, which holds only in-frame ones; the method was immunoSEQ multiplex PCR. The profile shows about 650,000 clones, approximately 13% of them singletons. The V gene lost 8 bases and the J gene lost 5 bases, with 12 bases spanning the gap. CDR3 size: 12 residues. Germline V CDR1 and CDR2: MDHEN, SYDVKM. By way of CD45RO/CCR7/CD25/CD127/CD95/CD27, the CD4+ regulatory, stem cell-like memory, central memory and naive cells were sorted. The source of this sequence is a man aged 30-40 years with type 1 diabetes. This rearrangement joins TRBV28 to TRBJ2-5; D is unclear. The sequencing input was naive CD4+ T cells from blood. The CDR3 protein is CASSRVWETQYF. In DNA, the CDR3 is TGTGCCAGCTCTAGGGTTTGGGAGACCCAGTACTTC. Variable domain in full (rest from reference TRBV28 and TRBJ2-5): DVKVTQSSRYLVKRTGEKVFLECVQDMDHENMFWYRQDPGLGLRLIYFSYDVKMKEKGDIPEGYSVSREKKERFSLILESASTNQTSMYLCASSRVWETQYFGPGTRLLVL.